The 5 T cell receptor beta chains below were found in one sample sequenced in a study of shared clonotypes between healthy human individuals. Assay: immunoSEQ multiplex PCR; the TCRdb copy retains only in-frame clones and omits some. The sample contains fewer than 1.8 million clones, less than 99% of which appear only once. Input material: naive CD4+ T cells sorted from blood. Subset denoted: CD45RA+ positively selected. The receptors stem from a young man in good health.

This clone was found once. The gene calls are TRBV5-1 and TRBJ2-5; the D is unclear. Trimming took 2 bases from V and 4 from J, leaving 9 bases between them. This CDR3 has 13 amino acids. Germline assignment: CDR1 SGHRS and CDR2 YFSETQ. Here the CDR3 reads CASSFEYVETQYF. CDR3 bases: TGCGCCAGCAGCTTTGAGTACGTAGAGACCCAGTACTTC.

The chain is built from TRBV25-1 and TRBJ2-2, with D unresolved. Per the germline V gene, CDR1 is MGHDK and CDR2 is SYGVNS. The CDR3 is made up of 12 amino acids. The V end was cut by 5 bases, the J end by 9 bases, with 10 bases between. Here the CDR3 reads CASSNYIRELFF. The CDR3 coding sequence is TGTGCCAGCAGTAACTATATCCGGGAGCTGTTTTTT.

This sequence joins TRBV25-1 and TRBJ1-5, with D tentatively TRBD1 (6 bases). This CDR3 region has 14 residues. CDR1 and CDR2 from the germline V gene are MGHDK and SYGVNS. V dropped 4 bases and J dropped 3 bases, with 10 bases sitting between them. CDR3: CASSGGGPNQPQHF. CDR3 nucleotide sequence: TGTGCCAGCAGTGGGGGGGGGCCCAATCAGCCCCAGCATTTT.

As to this clone: At the DNA level, this CDR3 is encoded by other sequences in the same sample as well. The CDR3 coding sequence is TGTGCCAGCTCACCTCCTAGCCTCTCCTACGAGCAGTACTTC. Encoded protein: CASSPPSLSYEQYF. This rearrangement joins TRBV18 to TRBJ2-7; D might be TRBD2 (5 bases). Looked up from germline, CDR1 is KGHSH and CDR2 is LQKENI. Deletions cut 3 bases from V and 0 bases from J, with 9 bases between. The CDR3 consists of 14 residues.

The V gene is TRBV6-1, the J gene TRBJ1-1; D is perhaps TRBD1 (5 bases). V lost 0 bases and J 0 bases, leaving 8 bases between the germline ends. Looked up from germline, CDR1 is MNHNS and CDR2 is SASEGT. The CDR3 is 15 residues long. CDR3 sequence: CASSEASGLNTEAFF. The DNA of the CDR3 is TGTGCCAGCAGTGAAGCATCAGGGCTGAACACTGAAGCTTTCTTT.